This T cell receptor (beta chain) was obtained from a study of identical twins. Overall study findings and caveats: In cord blood, abundant beta clonotypes had fewer insertions; memory showed no trend.

MiXCR, run by TCRdb on the 5' RACE reads, gives a single entry per CDR3 protein. Here the sample spans around 250,000 distinct CDR3 sequences, roughly 13% being singletons. At least ten counts were recorded for this clonotype. Its cognate antigen is unknown. V dropped 0 bases and J dropped 2; count of bases not matched to a gene: 2. Germline CDR1 and CDR2: SQVTM and ANQGSEA. The CDR3 spans 16 residues. This same sample was also part of a study on yellow fever vaccine responses in identical twins.

The specimen was memory (CD45RO+) T cells sorted from blood. The gene calls are TRBV29-1 and TRBJ2-4; TRBD1 matches 12 bases. The sequence derives from a woman under 30 in good health. CDR3 nucleotides: TGCAGCGTTGAAGATTGGGACAGGGGGCCCAAAAACATTCAGTACTTC. It is translated as CSVEDWDRGPKNIQYF.